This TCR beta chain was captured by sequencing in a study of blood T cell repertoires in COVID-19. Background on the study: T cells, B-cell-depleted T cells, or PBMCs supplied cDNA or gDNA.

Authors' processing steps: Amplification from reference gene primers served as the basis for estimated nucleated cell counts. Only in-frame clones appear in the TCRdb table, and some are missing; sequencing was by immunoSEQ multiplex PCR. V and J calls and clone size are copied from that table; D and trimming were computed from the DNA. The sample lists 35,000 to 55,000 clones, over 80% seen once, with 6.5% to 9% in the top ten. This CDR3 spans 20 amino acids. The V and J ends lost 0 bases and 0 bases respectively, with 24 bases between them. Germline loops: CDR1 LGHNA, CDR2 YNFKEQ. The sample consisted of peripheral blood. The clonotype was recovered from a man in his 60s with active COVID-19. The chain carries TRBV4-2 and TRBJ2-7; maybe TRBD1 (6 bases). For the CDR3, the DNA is TGTGCCAGCAGCCAAGAAGGTGGGCAGGGGACGCTCTATGCCTCCTACGAGCAGTACTTC. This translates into CASSQEGGQGTLYASYEQYF.